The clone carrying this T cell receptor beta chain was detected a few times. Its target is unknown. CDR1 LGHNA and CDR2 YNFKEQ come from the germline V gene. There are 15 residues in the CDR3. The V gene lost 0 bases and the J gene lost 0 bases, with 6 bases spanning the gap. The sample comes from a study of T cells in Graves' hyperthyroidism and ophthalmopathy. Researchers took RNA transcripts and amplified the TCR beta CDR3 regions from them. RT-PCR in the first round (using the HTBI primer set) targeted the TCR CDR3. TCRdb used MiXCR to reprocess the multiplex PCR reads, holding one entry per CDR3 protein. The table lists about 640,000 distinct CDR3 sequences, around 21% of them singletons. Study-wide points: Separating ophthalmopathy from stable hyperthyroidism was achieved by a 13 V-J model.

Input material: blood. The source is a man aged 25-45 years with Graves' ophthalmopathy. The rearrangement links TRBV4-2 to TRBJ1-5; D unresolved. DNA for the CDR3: TGTGCCAGCAGCCAAGAATGGCCTAGCAATCAGCCCCAGCATTTT. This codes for CASSQEWPSNQPQHF.